These T cell receptor beta chains were read from a single sample in a study of cytomegalovirus exposure and HLA in healthy donors. The protocol was immunoSEQ multiplex PCR, while the TCRdb copy is restricted to in-frame clones and leaves out a portion. This sample has approximately 160,000 clones; 68% occur once, and the top ten carry approximately 1.5%. The sequenced sample was PBMCs. These receptors originate from a man aged 50-60 years in good health and CMV-seronegative. The CDR3 runs from the conserved cysteine through the conserved F or W. D genes are given only for firm matches. A clone size is listed for some rows: how often the clone was seen (once, few, many), or a class if it is expanded.

TRBJ1-2 TRBV29-1 - - CSFAQGLQGGYTF TGCAGCTTTGCACAGGGTTTACAAGGCGGCTACACCTTC
TRBJ2-1 TRBV6-1 TRBD1 few CASIGQVFTAEQFF TGTGCCAGCATCGGACAGGTGTTTACAGCTGAGCAGTTCTTC
TRBJ2-1 TRBV28 - - CASSLTWVAGNANEQFF TGTGCCAGCAGTTTAACATGGGTGGCAGGGAATGCGAATGAGCAGTTCTTC
TRBJ2-3 TRBV14 - - CASSQRWTALGLDTQYF TGTGCCAGCAGCCAACGCTGGACAGCACTAGGGTTGGATACGCAGTATTTT
TRBJ2-7 TRBV5-1 - few CASSLGQESSYEQYF TGCGCCAGCAGCTTGGGACAGGAAAGCTCCTACGAGCAGTACTTC
TRBJ1-1 TRBV29-1 - - CSVESLFEAFF TGCAGCGTTGAATCTCTTTTTGAAGCTTTCTTT
TRBJ2-1 TRBV7-9 TRBD2 - CASSSGTSGGLKYNEQFF TGTGCCAGCAGTTCTGGGACTAGCGGGGGGCTTAAGTACAATGAGCAGTTCTTC
TRBJ2-6 TRBV5-6 - - CASTIQGSGANVLTF TGTGCCAGCACCATACAGGGCTCTGGGGCCAACGTCCTGACTTTC
TRBJ2-7 TRBV7-6 TRBD2 few CASSFWGGEQYF TGTGCCAGCAGCTTCTGGGGGGGGGAGCAGTACTTC
TRBJ1-1 TRBV10-3 - - CAISLRGANTEAFF TGTGCCATCAGCCTCAGGGGCGCAAACACTGAAGCTTTCTTT
TRBJ2-1 TRBV5-1 - few CASSTNVLDSSYNEQFF TGCGCCAGCAGCACGAACGTTTTGGACAGTTCCTACAATGAGCAGTTCTTC
TRBJ1-5 TRBV2 - - CASSRDNNQPQHF TGTGCCAGCAGTCGGGACAATAATCAGCCCCAGCATTTT
TRBJ1-1 TRBV5-1 - - CASSNRAMNTEAFF TGCGCCAGCAGCAACAGGGCCATGAACACTGAAGCTTTCTTT
TRBJ2-3 TRBV18 TRBD2 - CASSPAVAGGTDTQYF TGTGCCAGCTCACCAGCGGTAGCGGGGGGGACAGATACGCAGTATTTT
TRBJ2-7 TRBV6-1 - - CASSEWASNSYEQYF TGTGCCAGCAGTGAATGGGCCAGCAACTCCTACGAGCAGTACTTC
TRBJ2-6 TRBV9 - few CASSRLISGANVLTF TGTGCCAGCAGCCGACTGATCTCTGGGGCCAACGTCCTGACTTTC
TRBJ2-7 TRBV7-2 - - CASSLGGIPYEQYF TGTGCCAGCAGCTTAGGAGGTATCCCCTACGAGCAGTACTTC
TRBJ2-3 TRBV9 TRBD1 few CASSGRTGGARDTQYF TGTGCCAGCAGCGGACGGACAGGGGGCGCGAGGGATACGCAGTATTTT
TRBJ1-1 TRBV19 - - CASNLNTEAFF TGTGCCAGTAACCTAAACACTGAAGCTTTCTTT
TRBJ2-1 TRBV6-5 - - CASSYSWGFNEQFF TGTGCCAGCAGTTACTCATGGGGCTTCAATGAGCAGTTCTTC
TRBJ1-2 TRBV5-4 TRBD1 - CASSLEQGLNYGYTF TGTGCCAGCAGCTTGGAACAGGGGTTGAACTATGGCTACACCTTC
TRBJ2-3 TRBV28 TRBD1 - CASSRTGGTDTQYF TGTGCCAGCAGTAGGACAGGGGGGACAGATACGCAGTATTTT
TRBJ1-6 TRBV5-4 TRBD1 - CASSPGTANSPLHF TGTGCCAGCAGCCCCGGGACAGCTAATTCACCCCTCCACTTT
TRBJ1-1 TRBV5-4 TRBD1 few CASMGRGLLYTEAFF TGTGCCAGCATGGGCAGGGGGCTTTTGTACACTGAAGCTTTCTTT
TRBJ2-4 TRBV7-2 TRBD1 - CASSLAGTGKNIQYF TGTGCCAGCAGCTTAGCCGGGACAGGGAAAAACATTCAGTACTTC
TRBJ1-2 TRBV6-1 TRBD1 few CASSEHQGAQYGYTF TGTGCCAGCAGTGAACATCAGGGGGCGCAATATGGCTACACCTTC
TRBJ2-1 TRBV5-8 TRBD2 - CASSYGGAGNEQFF TGTGCCAGCAGCTACGGGGGGGCGGGGAATGAGCAGTTCTTC
TRBJ1-4 TRBV6-6 TRBD1 - CASSLLGTGNEKLFF TGTGCCAGCAGTCTGCTTGGGACAGGGAATGAAAAACTGTTTTTT